The present entry profiles one TCR beta chain with its context. This entry belongs to a study of tissue T cells after allogeneic stem cell transplantation. Libraries were prepared by immunoSEQ multiplex PCR; TCRdb keeps only in-frame clonotypes and omits some of them. The table has about 24,000 clones, around 70% seen once; the top ten hold approximately 8%. Germline lookup yields CDR1 LNHDA and CDR2 SQIVND (reference sequence). Trimming removed 4 bases from V and 7 bases from J; junction bases left unmatched: 18. The CDR3 runs to 19 residues. The chain is built from TRBV19 and TRBJ2-1; 11 nucleotides align to TRBD2. Sequencing used tissue from the ileum, obtained at autopsy. The receptor comes from a female donor older than 55 with lung cancer. CDR3 residues: CASSRDTYSGRALGNEQFF. CDR3 bases: TGTGCCAGTAGTAGGGACACCTATAGCGGGAGGGCCTTAGGTAATGAGCAGTTCTTC.